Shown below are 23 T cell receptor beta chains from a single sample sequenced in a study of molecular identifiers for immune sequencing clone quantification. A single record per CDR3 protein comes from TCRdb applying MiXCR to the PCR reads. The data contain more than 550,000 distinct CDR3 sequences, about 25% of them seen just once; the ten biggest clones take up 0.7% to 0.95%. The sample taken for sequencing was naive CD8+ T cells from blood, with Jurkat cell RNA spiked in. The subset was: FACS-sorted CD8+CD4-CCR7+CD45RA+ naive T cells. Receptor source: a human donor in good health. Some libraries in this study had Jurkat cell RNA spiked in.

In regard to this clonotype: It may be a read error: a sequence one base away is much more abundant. The DNA of the CDR3 is TGTGCCAGCAGCTTGGTCGAGAGGGCCCACGAGCAGTACTTC. Encoded protein: CASSLVERAHEQYF. V is TRBV5-6 and J is TRBJ2-7; D may be TRBD2 (5 bases). Per the germline V gene, CDR1 is SGHDT and CDR2 is YYEEEE. This CDR3 comprises 14 residues. V was cut by 0 bases and J by 5 bases, with 12 bases left in between. Variable domain in full (rest from reference TRBV5-6 and TRBJ2-7): DAGVTQSPTHLIKTRGQQVTLRCSPKSGHDTVSWYQQALGQGPQFIFQYYEEEERQRGNFPDRFSGHQFPNYSSELNVNALLLGDSALYLCASSLVERAHEQYFGPGTRLTVT.

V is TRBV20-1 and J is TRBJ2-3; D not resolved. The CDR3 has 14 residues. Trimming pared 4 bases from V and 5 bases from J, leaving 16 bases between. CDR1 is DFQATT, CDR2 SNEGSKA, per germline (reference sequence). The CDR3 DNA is TGCAGTGCTAAGGACGCTTTTGGATTAGATACGCAGTATTTT. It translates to CSAKDAFGLDTQYF.

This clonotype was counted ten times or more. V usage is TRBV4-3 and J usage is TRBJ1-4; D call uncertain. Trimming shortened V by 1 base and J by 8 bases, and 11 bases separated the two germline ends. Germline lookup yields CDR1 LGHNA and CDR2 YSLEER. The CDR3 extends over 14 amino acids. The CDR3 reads CASSQGFGGEKLFF. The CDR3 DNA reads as TGCGCCAGCAGCCAAGGATTCGGCGGAGAAAAACTGTTTTTT.

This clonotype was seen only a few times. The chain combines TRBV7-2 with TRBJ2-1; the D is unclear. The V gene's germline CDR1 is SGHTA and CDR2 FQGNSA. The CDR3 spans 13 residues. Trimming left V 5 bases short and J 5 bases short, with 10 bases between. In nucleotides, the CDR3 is TGTGCCAGCAGCCTCGATCAGGACAATGAGCAGTTCTTC. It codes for CASSLDQDNEQFF. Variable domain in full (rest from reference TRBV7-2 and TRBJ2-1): GAGVSQSPSNKVTEKGKDVELRCDPISGHTALYWYRQSLGQGLEFLIYFQGNSAPDKSGLPSDRFSAERTGGSVSTLTIQRTQQEDSAVYLCASSLDQDNEQFFGPGTRLTVL.

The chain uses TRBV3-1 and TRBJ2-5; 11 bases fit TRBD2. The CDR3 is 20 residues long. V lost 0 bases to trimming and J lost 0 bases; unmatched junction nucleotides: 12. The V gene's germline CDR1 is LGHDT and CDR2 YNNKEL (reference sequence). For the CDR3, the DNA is TGTGCCAGCAGCCAAGATCCGGTGGCTAGCGGGGGGCCCAACCAAGAGACCCAGTACTTC. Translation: CASSQDPVASGGPNQETQYF.

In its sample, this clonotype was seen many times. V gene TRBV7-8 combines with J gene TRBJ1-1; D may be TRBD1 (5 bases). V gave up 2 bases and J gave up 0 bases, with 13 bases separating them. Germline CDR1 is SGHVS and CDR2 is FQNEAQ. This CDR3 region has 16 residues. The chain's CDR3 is CASSLPTGTMNTEAFF. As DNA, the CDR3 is TGTGCCAGCAGCTTACCAACAGGTACCATGAACACTGAAGCTTTCTTT.

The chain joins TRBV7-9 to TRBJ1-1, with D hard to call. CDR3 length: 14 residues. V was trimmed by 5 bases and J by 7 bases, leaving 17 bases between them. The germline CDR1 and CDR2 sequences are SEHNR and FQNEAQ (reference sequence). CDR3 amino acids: CASSPPGSRVEAFF. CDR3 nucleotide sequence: TGTGCCAGCAGCCCCCCAGGTAGTCGGGTTGAAGCTTTCTTT. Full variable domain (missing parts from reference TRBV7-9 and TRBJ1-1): DTGVSQNPRHKITKRGQNVTFRCDPISEHNRLYWYRQTLGQGPEFLTYFQNEAQLEKSRLLSDRFSAERPKGSFSTLEIQRTEQGDSAMYLCASSPPGSRVEAFFGQGTRLTVV.

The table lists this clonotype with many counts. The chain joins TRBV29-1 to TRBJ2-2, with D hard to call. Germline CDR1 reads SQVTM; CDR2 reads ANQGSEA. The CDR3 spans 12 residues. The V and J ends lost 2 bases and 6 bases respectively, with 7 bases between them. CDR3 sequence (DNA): TGCAGCGTTGAAAGGGCGCCCGGGGAGCTGTTTTTT. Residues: CSVERAPGELFF.

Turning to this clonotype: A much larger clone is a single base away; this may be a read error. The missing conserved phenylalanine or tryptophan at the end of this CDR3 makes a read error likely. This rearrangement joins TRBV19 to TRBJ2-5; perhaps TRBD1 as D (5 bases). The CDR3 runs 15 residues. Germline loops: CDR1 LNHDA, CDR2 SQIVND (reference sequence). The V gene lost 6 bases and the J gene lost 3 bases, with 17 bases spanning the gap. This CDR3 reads CASSDRDSRKETQYS. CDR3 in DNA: TGTGCCAGTAGCGACCGCGACAGCCGGAAAGAGACCCAGTACTCC.

CDR3 coding DNA: TGTGCCTGGAGCCGAGGGGTGCAGCGGGACGCCCTCGAGCAGTACTTC. Amino acids: CAWSRGVQRDALEQYF. This chain uses TRBV30 with TRBJ2-7; 7 positions match TRBD2. This CDR3 has 16 amino acids. From germline, CDR1 is GTSNPN and CDR2 SVGIG (reference sequence). V gave up 3 bases and J gave up 6 bases; unmatched junction bases: 17.

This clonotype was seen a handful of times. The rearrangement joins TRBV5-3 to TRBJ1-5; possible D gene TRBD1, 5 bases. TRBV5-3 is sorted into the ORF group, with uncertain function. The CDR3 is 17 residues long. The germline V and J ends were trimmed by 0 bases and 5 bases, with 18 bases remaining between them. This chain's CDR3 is CARSLGRVLGGDQPQHF. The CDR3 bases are TGTGCCAGAAGCTTGGGCAGGGTCTTGGGAGGCGATCAGCCCCAGCATTTT.

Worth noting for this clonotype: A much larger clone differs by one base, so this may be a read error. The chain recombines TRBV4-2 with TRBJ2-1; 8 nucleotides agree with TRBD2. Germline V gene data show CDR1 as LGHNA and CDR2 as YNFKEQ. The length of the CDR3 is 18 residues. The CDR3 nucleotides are TGTGCCAGCAGCCAAGATCCCCCTACTAGCGGTTTGCCCGATGAGCAGTTGTTC. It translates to CASSQDPPTSGLPDEQLF.

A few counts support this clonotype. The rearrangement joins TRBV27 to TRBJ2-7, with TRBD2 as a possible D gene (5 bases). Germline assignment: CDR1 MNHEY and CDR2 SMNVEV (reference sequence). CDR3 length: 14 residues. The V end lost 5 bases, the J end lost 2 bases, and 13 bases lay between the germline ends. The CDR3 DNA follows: TGTGCCAGCAGTCTTAAAACGAGGGCCTACGAGCAGTACTTC. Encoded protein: CASSLKTRAYEQYF.

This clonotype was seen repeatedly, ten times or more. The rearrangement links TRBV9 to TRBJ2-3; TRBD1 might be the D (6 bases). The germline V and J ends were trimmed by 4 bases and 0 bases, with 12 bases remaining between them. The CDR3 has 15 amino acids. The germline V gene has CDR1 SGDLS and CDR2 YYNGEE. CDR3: CASSNIGQSTDTQYF. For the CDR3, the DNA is TGTGCCAGCAGCAACATCGGACAGAGCACAGATACGCAGTATTTT.

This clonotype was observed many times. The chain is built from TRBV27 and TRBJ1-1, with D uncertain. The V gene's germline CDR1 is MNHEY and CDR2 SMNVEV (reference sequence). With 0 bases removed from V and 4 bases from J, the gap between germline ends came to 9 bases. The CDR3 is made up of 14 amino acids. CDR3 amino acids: CASSLSGSPTEAFF. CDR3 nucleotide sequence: TGTGCCAGCAGTTTATCTGGCAGCCCCACTGAAGCTTTCTTT.

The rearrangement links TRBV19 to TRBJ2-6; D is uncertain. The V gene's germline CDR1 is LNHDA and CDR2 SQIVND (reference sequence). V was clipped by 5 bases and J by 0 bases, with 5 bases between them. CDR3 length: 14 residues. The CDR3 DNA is TGTGCCAGTAGTTCAAACTCTGGGGCCAACGTCCTGACTTTC. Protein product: CASSSNSGANVLTF.

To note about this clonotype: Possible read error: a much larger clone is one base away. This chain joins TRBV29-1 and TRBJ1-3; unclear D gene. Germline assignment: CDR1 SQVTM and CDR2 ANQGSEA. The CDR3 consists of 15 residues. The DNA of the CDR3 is TGCAGCGTTGAAGGCAGCGAGTCCTCTGGAGACACCATATATTTT. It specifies CSVEGSESSGDTIYF.

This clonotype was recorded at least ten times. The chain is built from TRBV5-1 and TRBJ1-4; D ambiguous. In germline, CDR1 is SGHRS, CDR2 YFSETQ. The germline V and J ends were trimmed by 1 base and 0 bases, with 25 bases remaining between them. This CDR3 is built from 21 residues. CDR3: CASSLYSAFPSIAATNEKLFF. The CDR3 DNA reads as TGCGCCAGCAGCTTGTACAGCGCGTTCCCGAGTATCGCCGCAACTAATGAAAAACTGTTTTTT.

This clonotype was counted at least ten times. DNA for the CDR3: TGTGCCAGCAGTTACCCGGGATCTACGGGGCAGTACTTC. This encodes CASSYPGSTGQYF. The genes are TRBV6-5 and TRBJ2-7, with TRBD2 as a possible D gene (5 bases). This CDR3 has 13 amino acids. Per germline, CDR1 MNHEY and CDR2 SVGAGI. V was shortened by 2 bases and J by 9 bases, with 14 bases between the two germline ends.

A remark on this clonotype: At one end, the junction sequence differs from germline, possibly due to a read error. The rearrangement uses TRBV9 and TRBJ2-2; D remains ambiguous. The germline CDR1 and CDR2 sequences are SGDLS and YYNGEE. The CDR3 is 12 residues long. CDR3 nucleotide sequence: TGTGCCAGCACCGTAGGTACCGGGGAGCTGTTTTTT. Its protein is CASTVGTGELFF.

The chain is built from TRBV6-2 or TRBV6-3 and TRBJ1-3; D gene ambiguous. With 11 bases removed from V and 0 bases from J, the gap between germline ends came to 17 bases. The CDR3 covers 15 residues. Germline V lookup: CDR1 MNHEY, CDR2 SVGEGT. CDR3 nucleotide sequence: TGTGCCTGCACCGTGACTGCTATCTCTGGAAACACCATATATTTT. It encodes CACTVTAISGNTIYF.

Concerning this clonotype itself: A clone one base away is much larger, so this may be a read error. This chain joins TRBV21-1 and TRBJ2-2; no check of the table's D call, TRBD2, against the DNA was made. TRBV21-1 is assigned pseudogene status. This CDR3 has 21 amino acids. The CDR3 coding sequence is TGTGCCAGCAGCAGGGACAGGGAAGGGCCTAGCGGGAAAACGAACACCGGGGAGCTGTTTTTT. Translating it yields CASSRDREGPSGKTNTGELFF.

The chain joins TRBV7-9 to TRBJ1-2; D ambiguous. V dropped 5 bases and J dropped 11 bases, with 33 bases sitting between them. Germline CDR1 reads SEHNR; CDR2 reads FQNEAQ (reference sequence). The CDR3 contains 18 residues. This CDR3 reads CASSPSGFPRGRLLLYTF. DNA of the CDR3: TGTGCCAGCAGCCCCTCAGGTTTTCCGCGAGGCCGACTCTTGCTATACACCTTC. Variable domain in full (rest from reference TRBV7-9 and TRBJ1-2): DTGVSQNPRHKITKRGQNVTFRCDPISEHNRLYWYRQTLGQGPEFLTYFQNEAQLEKSRLLSDRFSAERPKGSFSTLEIQRTEQGDSAMYLCASSPSGFPRGRLLLYTFGSGTRLTVV.